What follows are 28 T cell receptor beta chains derived from one specimen sequenced in a study of cytomegalovirus exposure and HLA in healthy donors. Researchers ran the PCR with 60 Vbeta and 13 Jbeta primers. Data came from immunoSEQ multiplex PCR; TCRdb stores just in-frame clones and leaves some out. The table includes 140,000 to 150,000 clones, roughly 82% detected once. Sequencing input: PBMCs. The source of these receptors is a male donor in good health and CMV-seronegative.

The chain has TRBV5-4 and TRBJ2-1; 15 positions agree with TRBD2. The CDR3 extends over 15 amino acids. V lost 7 bases and J lost 5; bases outside the gene matches: 4. Germline CDR1 is SGHNT and CDR2 is YYREEE (reference sequence). DNA of the CDR3: TGTGCCAGCTCTCGGACTAGCGGGAGGGACAATGAGCAGTTCTTC. Its translation is CASSRTSGRDNEQFF.

This clone has a handful of counts. The rearrangement links TRBV6-1 to TRBJ1-4, with a weak D call TRBD1 (6 bases). There are 14 residues in the CDR3. Germline lookup yields CDR1 MNHNS and CDR2 SASEGT. Trimming left V 7 bases short and J 8 bases short, with 17 bases between. Written as DNA, the CDR3 is TGTGCCAGCATCGAGGGGGGGGACTACGAAAAACTGTTTTTT. Its translation is CASIEGGDYEKLFF.

This clone was seen only once. This chain uses TRBV28 with TRBJ1-4, with 8 bases aligning to TRBD1. The germline V gene has CDR1 MDHEN and CDR2 SYDVKM. The CDR3 has 11 amino acids. V lost 6 bases and J lost 13; bases outside the gene matches: 4. CDR3 in amino acids: CASRDRARLFF. The CDR3 bases are TGTGCCAGCAGGGACAGGGCCCGACTGTTTTTT.

The rearrangement uses TRBV14 and TRBJ1-2; 7 nucleotides match TRBD1. The CDR3 has 15 amino acids. With 0 bases clipped from V and 6 bases from J, the junction kept 7 bases outside the gene matches. Germline loops: CDR1 SGHDN, CDR2 FVKESK. The CDR3 DNA reads TGTGCCAGCAGCCAAGATCACAGGGGCTGGGATGGCTACACCTTC. Encoded protein: CASSQDHRGWDGYTF.

This chain links TRBV25-1 with TRBJ2-7; TRBD1 matches 9 bases. The CDR3 is 16 residues long. The trim removed 3 bases at V and 0 bases at J, leaving 6 bases unmatched. Germline lookup yields CDR1 MGHDK and CDR2 SYGVNS. The CDR3 reads CASSDAGQGISYEQYF. The CDR3 nucleotides are TGTGCCAGCAGTGATGCAGGACAGGGGATCTCCTACGAGCAGTACTTC.

V and J are TRBV14 and TRBJ1-6; TRBD1 agrees at 7 bases. From germline, CDR1 is SGHDN and CDR2 FVKESK. V was clipped by 2 bases and J by 9 bases; unmatched bases: 7. The CDR3 is 15 amino acids. Here the CDR3 reads CASSQRGGWGSPLHF. CDR3 in DNA: TGTGCCAGCAGCCAACGAGGGGGCTGGGGTTCACCCCTCCACTTT.

This clone was observed a few times. This chain uses TRBV7-2 with TRBJ2-7; TRBD2 aligns across 13 bases. The germline CDR1 and CDR2 sequences are SGHTA and FQGNSA. This CDR3 spans 14 amino acids. The V segment lost 5 bases and the J segment 6 bases; nucleotides outside the gene matches: 4. CDR3 loop: CASSLTSGRLEQYF. CDR3 bases: TGTGCCAGCAGCCTGACTAGCGGGAGGCTCGAGCAGTACTTC.

The V and J genes are TRBV15 and TRBJ2-2; no clear D. The V end was cut by 1 base, the J end by 4 bases, with 4 bases between. The CDR3 spans 13 residues. The V gene's germline CDR1 is LNHNV and CDR2 YYDKDF (reference sequence). CDR3 region: CATSRASTGELFF. CDR3 nucleotides: TGTGCCACCAGCAGAGCTAGCACCGGGGAGCTGTTTTTT.

This sequence joins TRBV9 and TRBJ1-5; perhaps TRBD1 as D (6 bases). The germline V and J ends were trimmed by 6 bases and 7 bases, with 26 bases remaining between them. The CDR3 loop spans 17 amino acids. In germline, CDR1 is SGDLS, CDR2 YYNGEE. For the CDR3, the DNA is TGTGCCAGCACTAAAGAGTCACAGGGTGTTTTGGAGCAGCCCCAGCATTTT. Its translation is CASTKESQGVLEQPQHF.

V is TRBV21-1 and J is TRBJ2-1; TRBD2 was called by the table and not checked on the DNA. TRBV21-1 is labeled a pseudogene. This CDR3 has 16 residues. For the CDR3, the DNA is TGTGCCGGAGGACCGGGACTAGCGGGGGGTCACAATGAGCAGTTCTTC. Residues: CAGGPGLAGGHNEQFF.

The sample holds a few counts of this clone. In DNA form, the CDR3 reads TGTGCCAGCAGCGCATTCGAGACAGGGGCCTCCTACAATGAGCAGTTCTTC. Translation: CASSAFETGASYNEQFF. J is TRBJ2-1 and V is TRBV9, with TRBD1 identical over 8 bases. This CDR3 contains 17 residues. Germline V CDR1 and CDR2: SGDLS, YYNGEE. The V gene end was trimmed by 3 bases and the J gene end by 0 bases; junction bases not matched to a gene: 8.

The chain has TRBV5-1 and TRBJ2-1; 10 bases fit TRBD2. There are 16 residues in the CDR3. Germline V lookup: CDR1 SGHRS, CDR2 YFSETQ. V lost 3 bases to trimming and J lost 3 bases; unmatched junction nucleotides: 6. The CDR3 region has the DNA TGCGCCAGCAGCTCGACGAGCGGGAGGGTCTACAATGAGCAGTTCTTC. This translates into CASSSTSGRVYNEQFF.

The chain joins TRBV11-2 to TRBJ2-6; D perhaps matches TRBD2 (6 bases). V lost 6 bases to trimming and J lost 2 bases, with 11 bases between them. The CDR3 loop spans 15 amino acids. The germline CDR1 and CDR2 sequences are SGHAT and FQNNGV. CDR3 nucleotide sequence: TGTGCCAGCAGATCCTGGGAGGCTGGGGCCAACGTCCTGACTTTC. As protein: CASRSWEAGANVLTF.

V is TRBV18 and J is TRBJ1-5; 11 positions agree with TRBD1. V shed 5 bases and J 5 bases; nucleotides not matched to a gene: 14. Germline V gene sequence: CDR1 KGHSH, CDR2 LQKENI. CDR3 size: 18 residues. This CDR3 is CASSSRLSGTGGYQPQHF. The CDR3 bases are TGTGCCAGCTCATCCCGACTTTCCGGGACAGGGGGATATCAGCCCCAGCATTTT. Together with reference TRBV18 and TRBJ1-5, the CDR3 gives the full variable domain: NAGVMQNPRHLVRRRGQEARLRCSPMKGHSHVYWYRQLPEEGLKFMVYLQKENIIDESGMPKERFSAEFPKEGPSILRIQQVVRGDSAAYFCASSSRLSGTGGYQPQHFGDGTRLSIL.

The chain recombines TRBV9 with TRBJ2-7, with a weak D call TRBD1 (5 bases). This CDR3 spans 13 amino acids. The ends were cut back, 8 bases at V and 0 bases at J, with 12 bases in the middle. Looked up from germline, CDR1 is SGDLS and CDR2 is YYNGEE. CDR3 sequence (DNA): TGTGCCAGTGGAACAGGAAACTCCTACGAGCAGTACTTC. This codes for CASGTGNSYEQYF.

This sequence joins TRBV18 and TRBJ2-5, with D uncertain. The CDR3 is 13 residues long. The V end was cut by 1 base, the J end by 4 bases, with 7 bases between. Germline V gives CDR1 KGHSH, CDR2 LQKENI. The CDR3 region has the DNA TGTGCCAGCTCACCACGTACAAGAGAGACCCAGTACTTC. As protein: CASSPRTRETQYF.

V usage is TRBV28 and J usage is TRBJ2-7; TRBD2 matches at 7 bases. The CDR3 consists of 14 residues. Per the germline V gene, CDR1 is MDHEN and CDR2 is SYDVKM. V was pared by 5 bases and J by 1 base, with 5 bases of the junction left unmatched. The CDR3 DNA reads as TGTGCCAGCAGTCCTAGGGAGGGGTCCTACGAGCAGTACTTC. Amino acids: CASSPREGSYEQYF.

The chain couples TRBV27 to TRBJ2-5, with D possibly TRBD1 on 6 matching bases. CDR1 MNHEY and CDR2 SMNVEV come from the germline V gene (reference sequence). Trimming shortened V by 4 bases and J by 4 bases, and 7 bases separated the two germline ends. This CDR3 has 12 residues. The CDR3 DNA is TGTGCCAGCAGTTCCAGGGGAGAGACCCAGTACTTC. It codes for CASSSRGETQYF.

The gene calls are TRBV28 and TRBJ1-1, with D unresolved. Germline loops: CDR1 MDHEN, CDR2 SYDVKM. The CDR3 covers 13 residues. V lost 8 bases and J 2 bases, leaving 12 bases between the germline ends. In nucleotides, the CDR3 is TGTGCCAGCTTGAGGAGCAGAAACACTGAAGCTTTCTTT. Its protein is CASLRSRNTEAFF.

The chain couples TRBV5-4 to TRBJ2-1, with 15 bases identical to TRBD2. Unmatched junction bases numbered 4, after V lost 2 bases and J lost 7 bases. The CDR3 is 16 residues long. The germline CDR1 and CDR2 sequences are SGHNT and YYREEE (reference sequence). CDR3 sequence: CASSFRGTSGRNEQFF. The CDR3, as DNA: TGTGCCAGCAGCTTTCGCGGGACTAGCGGGAGGAATGAGCAGTTCTTC.

This clone appeared a few times. The CDR3 nucleotides read TGTGCCATCAGTGAGCAGACAGTGGATTCACCCCTCCACTTT. Amino acid sequence: CAISEQTVDSPLHF. The chain has TRBV10-3 and TRBJ1-6, with a possible D match to TRBD1 (5 bases). The CDR3 is 14 amino acids. Germline CDR1 and CDR2: ENHRY and SYGVKD. V lost 2 bases and J 8 bases, leaving 10 bases between the germline ends.

The chain combines TRBV10-2 with TRBJ2-5, with 10 bases lining up with TRBD2. V lost 5 bases to trimming and J lost 3 bases; unmatched junction nucleotides: 3. The CDR3 is made up of 14 amino acids. Germline V CDR1 and CDR2: WSHSY, SAAADI. The CDR3 region is CASSPSGGKETQYF. The CDR3 DNA sequence: TGCGCCAGCAGTCCTAGCGGGGGCAAAGAGACCCAGTACTTC.

The V and J genes are TRBV4-2 and TRBJ1-4; a weak D match, TRBD1 (5 bases). Per germline, CDR1 LGHNA and CDR2 YNFKEQ. CDR3 size: 15 residues. Trimming stripped 7 bases from V and 5 bases from J, with 17 bases between. The CDR3 loop is CASNLKQTENEKLFF. The CDR3 DNA is TGTGCCAGCAACCTAAAACAGACAGAAAATGAAAAACTGTTTTTT.

The V and J genes are TRBV18 and TRBJ1-4; D is perhaps TRBD1 (6 bases). The CDR3 covers 14 residues. V lost 3 bases and J lost 8, with 13 bases in between. Looked up from germline, CDR1 is KGHSH and CDR2 is LQKENI. CDR3 residues: CASSPTGTNEKLFF. The CDR3 DNA follows: TGTGCCAGCTCACCCACAGGGACAAACGAAAAACTGTTTTTT.

V usage is TRBV6-6 and J usage is TRBJ1-1, with D perhaps TRBD1 (5 bases). Germline V lookup: CDR1 MNHNY, CDR2 SVGAGI (reference sequence). This CDR3 spans 16 amino acids. V lost 5 bases and J 2 bases, leaving 18 bases between the germline ends. The CDR3 DNA sequence: TGTGCCAGCAGTCGCTATGGGGCAGGGCCAAACACTGAAGCTTTCTTT. Its protein product is CASSRYGAGPNTEAFF.

The genes are TRBV7-9 and TRBJ2-7; 8 bases are shared with TRBD2. This CDR3 is built from 13 residues. Trimming at V came to 5 bases and at J to 5 bases, leaving 5 bases not matched to a gene. CDR1 and CDR2 from the germline V gene are SEHNR and FQNEAQ (reference sequence). Here the CDR3 reads CASSPGLADEQYF. The CDR3 DNA follows: TGTGCCAGCAGCCCTGGACTAGCTGACGAGCAGTACTTC.

The chain carries TRBV9 and TRBJ1-3; no firm D call. CDR3 length: 14 residues. Germline CDR1 is SGDLS and CDR2 is YYNGEE. The V end lost 7 bases, the J end lost 0 bases, and 11 bases lay between the germline ends. CDR3 amino acids: CASAGRGSGNTIYF. The CDR3 nucleotides read TGTGCCAGCGCTGGACGGGGCTCTGGAAACACCATATATTTT.

The chain is built from TRBV15 and TRBJ2-3; 12 nucleotides line up with TRBD2. The CDR3 extends over 19 amino acids. V lost 1 base to trimming and J lost 3 bases; unmatched junction nucleotides: 11. The germline CDR1 and CDR2 sequences are LNHNV and YYDKDF (reference sequence). The CDR3 here is CATSRGTSGGPGVTDTQYF. CDR3 bases: TGTGCCACCAGCAGAGGTACTAGCGGGGGGCCCGGAGTTACAGATACGCAGTATTTT.